This T cell receptor beta chain was observed in a study of T cell changes during pregnancy in multiple sclerosis (dated by TCRdb to between 2018 and 2021). Describing the broader study: The study examined how the T cell repertoire changed over the course of pregnancy in women with multiple sclerosis.

Receptor libraries were prepared by the immunoSEQ multiplex PCR assay. What TCRdb holds here is the immuneACCESS table cut down to in-frame rearrangements. Part of the clones is not present; checked against another copy, under half of the missing clones reflect an unresolved V gene, and the others are unexplained. This sample gives 65,000 to 85,000 clones in total; roughly 88% of them show up just once. Of the sample, around a tenth is held by the ten largest clones. A word on this clone: It lacks a known antigen. Base qualities are not recorded, but no much larger clone differs from it by a single base.

V is cut by 6 bases and J by 0 bases, and the space between the germline ends is 13 bases. Per the germline V gene (reference sequence), GTSNPN is the CDR1 and SVGIG is the CDR2. The CDR3 covers 14 residues, taking in both the cysteine and the phenylalanine. Only the CDR3 portion is preserved as DNA: 42 bases, with reading frame beginning at the first base. The source material was peripheral blood, sampled after pregnancy. The sequence links TRBV30 to TRBJ2-3, with a tentative D gene TRBD1 over 5 matching bases. The TCR comes from a female donor in good health, enrolled as a control in a pregnancy study. The CDR3 region has the sequence CACPDRTSTDTQYF. The DNA sequence follows: TGTGCCTGCCCAGACAGAACTAGCACAGATACGCAGTATTTT.